The 26 T cell receptor beta chains reported below all come from one sample, sequenced in a study of blood T cell repertoires in COVID-19. Assay: immunoSEQ multiplex PCR; the TCRdb copy retains only in-frame clones and omits some. The data contain roughly 97,000 clones, 75% to 95% of them seen just once; the ten biggest clones take up 1.5% to 2%. Material: peripheral blood. The receptors were gathered from a man in his sixties with acute or convalescent COVID-19.

The CDR3 DNA reads TGTGCCAGCAGTGCCCGACCGAGTAGCGGGGCCTACGAGCAGTACGTC. Translation: CASSARPSSGAYEQYV. The V call is TRBV6-1, the J call TRBJ2-7; 8 bases align to TRBD2. V dropped 4 bases and J dropped 2; count of bases not matched to a gene: 10. From germline, CDR1 is MNHNS and CDR2 SASEGT. This CDR3 spans 16 amino acids.

Only a few counts were recorded for this clone. The chain uses TRBV27 and TRBJ2-2, with 12 positions matching TRBD2. V was clipped by 8 bases and J by 4 bases; unmatched bases: 5. This CDR3 spans 15 amino acids. Looked up from germline, CDR1 is MNHEY and CDR2 is SMNVEV (reference sequence). For the CDR3, the DNA is TGTGCCAGCGGGCTAGCGGGAGGGAGCACCGGGGAGCTGTTTTTT. Translation gives CASGLAGGSTGELFF.

The V gene is TRBV19, the J gene TRBJ1-5; 10 bases fit TRBD1. Per germline, CDR1 LNHDA and CDR2 SQIVND (reference sequence). V trimming: 5 bases; J trimming: 2 bases; junction bases outside the gene matches: 3. The CDR3 consists of 15 residues. DNA for the CDR3: TGTGCCAGTAGTTGGGACAGGGGTGGCAATCAGCCCCAGCATTTT. Its protein product is CASSWDRGGNQPQHF.

The genes are TRBV19 and TRBJ1-1; no firm D call. The V and J ends lost 5 bases and 3 bases respectively, with 13 bases between them. CDR3 length: 14 residues. Germline CDR1 LNHDA, CDR2 SQIVND (reference sequence). CDR3 bases: TGTGCCAGTAGTCCAAACGGGAGATACACTGAAGCTTTCTTT. Translation gives CASSPNGRYTEAFF.

The chain couples TRBV6-5 to TRBJ1-1; 8 nucleotides agree with TRBD1. The V segment lost 6 bases and the J segment 6 bases; nucleotides outside the gene matches: 6. Germline loops: CDR1 MNHEY, CDR2 SVGAGI. The CDR3 length is 13 residues. The CDR3 DNA follows: TGTGCCAGCAGCTTCGACAGGGGCCCTGAAGCTTTCTTT. Its translation: CASSFDRGPEAFF.

The chain joins TRBV5-4 to TRBJ2-1; 9 nucleotides line up with TRBD2. In germline, CDR1 is SGHNT, CDR2 YYREEE (reference sequence). V trimming: 0 bases; J trimming: 10 bases; junction bases outside the gene matches: 11. This CDR3 is 16 amino acids long. The CDR3 region has the DNA TGTGCCAGCAGCTTGGACCTAGCGGGGACTCCGGGGGAGCAGTTCTTC. Translation: CASSLDLAGTPGEQFF.

This clone was counted between two and nine times. V gene TRBV3-1 (or the pseudogene TRBV3-2) combines with J gene TRBJ2-7; D may be TRBD2 (7 bases). CDR1 and CDR2 from the germline V gene are LGHDT and YNNKEL (reference sequence). V was cut by 1 base and J by 8 bases, with 12 bases left in between. The CDR3 covers 13 residues. In DNA, the CDR3 is TGTGCCAGCAGCCAAGGGGGCGGGGGCAAGCAGTACTTC. It codes for CASSQGGGGKQYF.

The chain recombines TRBV6-1 with TRBJ1-2; no firm D call. The germline CDR1 and CDR2 sequences are MNHNS and SASEGT. The V and J ends lost 2 bases and 1 base respectively, with 11 bases between them. The CDR3 contains 15 residues. CDR3 loop: CASSEQTNYNYGYTF. The CDR3 DNA follows: TGTGCCAGCAGTGAACAGACAAATTATAACTATGGCTACACCTTC.

V and J are TRBV5-5 and TRBJ2-2; 7 bases are a match to TRBD2. Germline loops: CDR1 SGHKS, CDR2 YYEKEE (reference sequence). This CDR3 is 15 amino acids long. V lost 4 bases to trimming and J lost 5 bases; unmatched junction nucleotides: 8. Here the CDR3 reads CASSPSGVLTGELFF. The CDR3 coding sequence is TGTGCCAGCAGCCCGAGCGGGGTATTAACCGGGGAGCTGTTTTTT. The full variable domain, in which reference TRBV5-5 and TRBJ2-2 provide the parts outside the CDR3, is DAGVTQSPTHLIKTRGQQVTLRCSPISGHKSVSWYQQVLGQGPQFIFQYYEKEERGRGNFPDRFSARQFPNYSSELNVNALLLGDSALYLCASSPSGVLTGELFFGEGSRLTVL.

Only one count was recorded for this clone. V gene TRBV12-3 or TRBV12-4 combines with J gene TRBJ1-2; weak D call: TRBD1 (5 bases). The CDR3 covers 13 residues. With 1 base removed from V and 7 bases from J, the gap between germline ends came to 10 bases. This chain's CDR3 is CASSLVTVSGYTF. The DNA for the CDR3 is TGTGCCAGCAGTTTAGTGACAGTGAGTGGCTACACCTTC.

The chain couples TRBV19 to TRBJ2-3; 10 nucleotides line up with TRBD1. The germline V gene encodes CDR1 LNHDA and CDR2 SQIVND (reference sequence). The CDR3 sequence is 18 residues long. J lost 0 bases, V lost 1 base, and 7 bases had no gene match. In DNA, the CDR3 is TGTGCCAGTAGTATAGCCGCCGGGACAGGGGACAGCACAGATACGCAGTATTTT. Protein product: CASSIAAGTGDSTDTQYF.

This chain links TRBV19 with TRBJ1-5; unclear D gene. The CDR3 has 13 amino acids. Trimming removed 0 bases from V and 6 bases from J, with 6 bases in between. Per germline, CDR1 LNHDA and CDR2 SQIVND (reference sequence). CDR3 protein: CASSIDYFQPQHF. The DNA for the CDR3 is TGTGCCAGTAGTATAGATTACTTTCAGCCCCAGCATTTT. Variable domain in full (rest from reference TRBV19 and TRBJ1-5): DGGITQSPKYLFRKEGQNVTLSCEQNLNHDAMYWYRQDPGQGLRLIYYSQIVNDFQKGDIAEGYSVSREKKESFPLTVTSAQKNPTAFYLCASSIDYFQPQHFGDGTRLSIL.

J is TRBJ1-2 and V is TRBV6-5, with 10 bases matching TRBD1. Trimming removed 3 bases from V and 4 bases from J; junction bases left unmatched: 5. This CDR3 is built from 15 residues. Germline CDR1 MNHEY, CDR2 SVGAGI. The CDR3 sequence: CASSYTGTGVYGYTF. CDR3 coding DNA: TGTGCCAGCAGTTATACAGGGACAGGGGTCTATGGCTACACCTTC.

This clone appeared a few times. The gene calls are TRBV19 and TRBJ1-3; D is undetermined. The CDR3 runs to 13 residues. V was clipped by 6 bases and J by 1 base, with 7 bases between them. Germline CDR1 is LNHDA and CDR2 is SQIVND (reference sequence). The CDR3 here is CASRVRSGNTIYF. In DNA form, the CDR3 reads TGTGCCAGTAGGGTGAGGTCTGGAAACACCATATATTTT.

The J gene is TRBJ1-2, the V gene TRBV27; D gene uncertain. The CDR3 is made up of 18 amino acids. Trimming stripped 5 bases from V and 3 bases from J, with 25 bases between. Germline-derived CDR1 and CDR2 are MNHEY and SMNVEV (reference sequence). The chain's CDR3 is CASSSLRAGPPADYGYTF. The CDR3, as DNA: TGTGCCAGCAGTAGCCTCCGCGCGGGTCCCCCGGCTGACTATGGCTACACCTTC.

The genes are TRBV6-6 and TRBJ2-5, with 8 nucleotides matching TRBD1. V dropped 7 bases and J dropped 1; count of bases not matched to a gene: 5. The germline V gene encodes CDR1 MNHNY and CDR2 SVGAGI (reference sequence). The CDR3 contains 14 residues. The CDR3 DNA is TGTGCCAGCAAAACAGGGGGTACCCAAGAGACCCAGTACTTC. Amino acids: CASKTGGTQETQYF.

CDR3 loop: CASSYSGQTGGYTF. The CDR3, as DNA: TGTGCCAGCAGTTACTCGGGACAGACTGGAGGCTACACCTTC. The chain recombines TRBV6-5 with TRBJ1-2, with 7 bases that match TRBD1. The J segment lost 8 bases and the V segment lost 0 bases, leaving 6 bases of the junction unmatched. This CDR3 spans 14 amino acids. Per the germline V gene, CDR1 is MNHEY and CDR2 is SVGAGI.

This chain connects TRBV19 to TRBJ2-1; 8 nucleotides line up with TRBD2. The germline V gene encodes CDR1 LNHDA and CDR2 SQIVND (reference sequence). The CDR3 runs 15 residues. V was pared by 6 bases and J by 9 bases, with 13 bases of the junction left unmatched. CDR3 nucleotides: TGTGCCAGTAGCGGGACCGGGACTAGGAGGGTTGAGCAGTTCTTC. Translated: CASSGTGTRRVEQFF.

This chain links TRBV5-1 with TRBJ1-2, with D possibly matching TRBD1 (6 bases). Trimming left V 4 bases short and J 6 bases short, with 19 bases between. The length of the CDR3 is 15 residues. CDR1 and CDR2 (germline): SGHRS, YFSETQ. CDR3 in amino acids: CASSRLQGIVDGYTF. The DNA for the CDR3 is TGCGCCAGCAGCCGTCTTCAGGGGATCGTGGATGGCTACACCTTC.

This chain connects TRBV6-5 to TRBJ1-2, with 10 bases aligning to TRBD1. Trimming removed 6 bases from V and 2 bases from J; junction bases left unmatched: 6. Looked up from germline, CDR1 is MNHEY and CDR2 is SVGAGI. The CDR3 spans 15 residues. The CDR3 sequence is CASSLTGGPNYGYTF. CDR3 DNA sequence: TGTGCCAGCAGCCTGACAGGGGGCCCCAACTATGGCTACACCTTC.

In this sample, this clone turned up once. CDR3 sequence reads: CASRSTANTEAFF. DNA of the CDR3: TGTGCCAGCAGATCAACAGCGAACACTGAAGCTTTCTTT. The chain has TRBV12-3 or TRBV12-4 and TRBJ1-1, with D unresolved. The CDR3 is 13 amino acids. V lost 6 bases and J lost 1, with 9 bases in between.

The chain carries TRBV11-3 and TRBJ2-1; D may be TRBD1 (6 bases). Germline V gene data show CDR1 as SGHNT and CDR2 as YENEEA. V was shortened by 5 bases and J by 9 bases, with 14 bases between the two germline ends. The CDR3 runs 13 residues. The CDR3 DNA follows: TGTGCCAGCAGCGGACAGTTCAACACTGAGCAGTTCTTC. It encodes CASSGQFNTEQFF.

This clone was recorded only once. The chain couples TRBV7-2 to TRBJ1-4; 8 nucleotides match TRBD1. After removal of 4 bases from V and 8 bases from J, the junction contained 15 bases not matched to a gene. Germline assignment: CDR1 SGHTA and CDR2 FQGNSA. The CDR3 length is 17 residues. CDR3 sequence (DNA): TGTGCCAGCAGCTATTCCGGGACAGGCGACAAAGGGGAAAAACTGTTTTTT. Its protein is CASSYSGTGDKGEKLFF.

CDR3: CASSPRMASTEAFF. The CDR3 coding sequence is TGCGCCAGCAGCCCGCGGATGGCGAGCACTGAAGCTTTCTTT. The V call is TRBV5-1, the J call TRBJ1-1; D not certain. V was clipped by 4 bases and J by 4 bases, with 14 bases between them. Germline values: CDR1 SGHRS, CDR2 YFSETQ. The CDR3 has 14 residues.

The genes are TRBV19 and TRBJ1-2; TRBD1 is a possible D gene (6 bases). CDR3 length: 14 amino acids. CDR1 LNHDA and CDR2 SQIVND come from the germline V gene (reference sequence). The V and J ends lost 3 bases and 8 bases respectively, with 16 bases between them. CDR3 nucleotide sequence: TGTGCCAGTAGTATTCAAACAGGGACGGGCGGCTACACCTTC. Translation: CASSIQTGTGGYTF.

This chain links TRBV6-5 with TRBJ1-2; 11 nucleotides agree with TRBD1. The CDR3 totals 14 residues. The V segment lost 6 bases and the J segment 6 bases; nucleotides outside the gene matches: 6. CDR1 and CDR2 from the germline V gene are MNHEY and SVGAGI. As DNA, the CDR3 is TGTGCCAGCAGGAGGGACAGGGGGGCGGATGGCTACACCTTC. Translating it yields CASRRDRGADGYTF.